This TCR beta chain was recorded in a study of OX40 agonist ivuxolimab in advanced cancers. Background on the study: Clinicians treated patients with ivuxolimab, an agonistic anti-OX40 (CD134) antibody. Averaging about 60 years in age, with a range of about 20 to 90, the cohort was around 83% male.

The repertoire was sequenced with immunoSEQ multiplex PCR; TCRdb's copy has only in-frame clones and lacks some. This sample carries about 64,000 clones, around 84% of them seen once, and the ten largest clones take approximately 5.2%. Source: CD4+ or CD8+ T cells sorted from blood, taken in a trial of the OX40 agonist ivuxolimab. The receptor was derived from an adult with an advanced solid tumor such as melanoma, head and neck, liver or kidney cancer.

The CDR3 reads CASSLRLNTGELFF. The CDR3 DNA is TGTGCCAGCAGCTTGCGGCTGAACACCGGGGAGCTGTTTTTT. The chain couples TRBV7-2 to TRBJ2-2; D not certain. Germline loops: CDR1 SGHTA, CDR2 FQGNSA. V was pared by 3 bases and J by 1 base, with 6 bases between. This CDR3 has 14 amino acids.